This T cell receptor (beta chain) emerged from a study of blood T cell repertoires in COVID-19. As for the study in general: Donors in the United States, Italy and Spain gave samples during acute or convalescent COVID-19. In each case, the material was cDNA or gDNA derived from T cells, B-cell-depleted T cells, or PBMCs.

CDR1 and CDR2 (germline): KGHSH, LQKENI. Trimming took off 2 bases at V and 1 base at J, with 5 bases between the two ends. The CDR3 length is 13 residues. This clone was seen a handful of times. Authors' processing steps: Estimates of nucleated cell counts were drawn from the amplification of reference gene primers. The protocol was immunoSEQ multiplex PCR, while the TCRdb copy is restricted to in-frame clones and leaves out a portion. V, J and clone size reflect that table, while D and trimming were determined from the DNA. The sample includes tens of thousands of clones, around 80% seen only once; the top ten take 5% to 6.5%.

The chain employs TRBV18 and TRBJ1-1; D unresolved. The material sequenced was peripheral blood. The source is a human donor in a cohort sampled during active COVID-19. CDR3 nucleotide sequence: TGTGCCAGCTCACCAGAGAGGAACACTGAAGCTTTCTTT. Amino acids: CASSPERNTEAFF.